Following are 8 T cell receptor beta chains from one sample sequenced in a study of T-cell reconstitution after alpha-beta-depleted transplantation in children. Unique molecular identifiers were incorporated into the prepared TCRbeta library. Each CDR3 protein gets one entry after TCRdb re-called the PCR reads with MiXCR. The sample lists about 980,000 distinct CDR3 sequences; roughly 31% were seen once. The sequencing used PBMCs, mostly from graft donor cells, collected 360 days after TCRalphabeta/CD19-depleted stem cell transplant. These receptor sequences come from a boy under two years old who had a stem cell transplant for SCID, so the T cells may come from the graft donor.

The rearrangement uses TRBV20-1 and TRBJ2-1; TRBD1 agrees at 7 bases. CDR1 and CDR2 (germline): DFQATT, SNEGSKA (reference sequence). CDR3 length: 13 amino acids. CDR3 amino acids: CSQRGQRGNEQFF. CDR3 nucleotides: TGCAGCCAGAGGGGGCAAAGGGGAAATGAGCAGTTCTTC.

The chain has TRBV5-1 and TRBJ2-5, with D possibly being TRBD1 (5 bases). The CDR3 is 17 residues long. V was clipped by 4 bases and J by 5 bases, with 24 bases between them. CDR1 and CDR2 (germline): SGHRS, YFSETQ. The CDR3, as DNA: TGCGCCAGCAGCCCCGGTGTTTGGGGCCTTAGGTGGGAGACCCAGTACTTC. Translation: CASSPGVWGLRWETQYF.

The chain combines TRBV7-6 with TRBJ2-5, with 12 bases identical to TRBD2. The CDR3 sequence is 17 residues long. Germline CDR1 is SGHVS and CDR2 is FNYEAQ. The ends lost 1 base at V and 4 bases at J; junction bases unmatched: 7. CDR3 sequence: CASSLDLLAGGAETQYF. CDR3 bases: TGTGCCAGCAGCTTAGACCTACTAGCGGGGGGTGCAGAGACCCAGTACTTC.

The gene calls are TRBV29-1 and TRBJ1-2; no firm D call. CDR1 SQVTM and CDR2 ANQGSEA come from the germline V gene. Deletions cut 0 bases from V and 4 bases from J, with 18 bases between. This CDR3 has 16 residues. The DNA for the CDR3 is TGCAGCGTTGAAGATCGTAGCCCCTCGCGCCTCTATGGCTACACCTTC. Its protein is CSVEDRSPSRLYGYTF.

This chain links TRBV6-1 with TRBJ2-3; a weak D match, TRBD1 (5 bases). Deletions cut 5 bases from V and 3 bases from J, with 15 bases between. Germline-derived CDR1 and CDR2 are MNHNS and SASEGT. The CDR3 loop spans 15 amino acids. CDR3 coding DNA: TGTGCCAGCAGTCGTGACAGAAAAGAGACAGATACGCAGTATTTT. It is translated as CASSRDRKETDTQYF.

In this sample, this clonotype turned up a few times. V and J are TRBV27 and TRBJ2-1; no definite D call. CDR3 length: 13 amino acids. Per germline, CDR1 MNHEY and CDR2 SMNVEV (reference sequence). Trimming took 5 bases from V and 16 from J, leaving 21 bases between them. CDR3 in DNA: TGTGCCAGCAGTCCTCTCGCTCTGTTAGGGCTTTTCTTC. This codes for CASSPLALLGLFF.

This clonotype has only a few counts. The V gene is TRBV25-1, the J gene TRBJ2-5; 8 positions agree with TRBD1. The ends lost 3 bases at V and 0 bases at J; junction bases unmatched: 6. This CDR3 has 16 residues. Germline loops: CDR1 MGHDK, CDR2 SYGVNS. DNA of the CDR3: TGTGCCAGCAGTGAGGACAGGGATTGGTACCAAGAGACCCAGTACTTC. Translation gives CASSEDRDWYQETQYF.

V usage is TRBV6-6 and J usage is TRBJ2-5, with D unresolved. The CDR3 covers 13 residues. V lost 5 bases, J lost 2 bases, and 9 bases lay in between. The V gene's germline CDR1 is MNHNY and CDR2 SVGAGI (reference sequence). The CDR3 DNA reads TGTGCCAGCAGTCCCCAGACTCAAGAGACCCAGTACTTC. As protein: CASSPQTQETQYF.